This is a list of T cell receptor beta chains from one sample in a study of blood T cells in healthy people across ages. TCRdb ran MiXCR on the 5' RACE reads and lists one entry per CDR3 protein. The sample has about 800,000 distinct CDR3 sequences; roughly 64% are singletons. Sequenced material: blood. These receptors all come from a man aged 25 to 45 in good health. Both conserved end residues are part of each CDR3. D genes are given only for firm matches. Clone size is shown for a subset of rows, as once, few, many or a class of expanded clone.

TRBV20-1,-,TRBJ2-7,-,TGCAGTGCTAATCCGTCGGGGGCGGAGTACGAGCAGTACTTC,CSANPSGAEYEQYF
TRBV6-6,few,TRBJ2-7,-,TGTGCCAGCAGTTACTCGTCTCTACAGCCCCCCTACGAGCAGTACTTC,CASSYSSLQPPYEQYF
TRBV2,-,TRBJ2-4,TRBD1,TGTGCCAGCAGTTGGGACAGGGCTTACAACATTCAGTACTTC,CASSWDRAYNIQYF
TRBV7-9,few,TRBJ1-1,TRBD1,TGTGCCAGCAGCGCGGGACAGGGATCTTTCTTT,CASSAGQGSFF
TRBV18,-,TRBJ2-5,TRBD2,TGTGCCAGCTCACCCCGGGAAGGTACTAGCGGGGGAGAGACCCAGTACTTC,CASSPREGTSGGETQYF
TRBV7-9,few,TRBJ1-4,-,TGTGCCAGCAGCCGAGGGTTCTCAACTAATGAAAAACTGTTTTTT,CASSRGFSTNEKLFF
TRBV28,few,TRBJ1-2,-,TGTGCCACCAGTTCGGGCAGGTTTGGCTATGGCTACACCTTC,CATSSGRFGYGYTF
TRBV12-3/TRBV12-4,-,TRBJ2-7,-,TGTGCCAGCAGTGTCGTAGGGCTCTCCTACGAGCAGTACTTC,CASSVVGLSYEQYF
TRBV6-6,-,TRBJ1-1,-,TGTGCCAGCAGTTACGTTTTTGGGGGAACTGAAGCTTTCTTT,CASSYVFGGTEAFF
TRBV6-2/TRBV6-3,-,TRBJ1-1,-,TGTGCCAGCAGTCCCCCCCGGGGCCGGATGAACACTGAAGCTTTCTTT,CASSPPRGRMNTEAFF
TRBV30,-,TRBJ2-5,TRBD2,TGTGCCTGGAGCGCGGGGGGCTCAGAGACCCAGTACTTC,CAWSAGGSETQYF
TRBV30,-,TRBJ2-1,TRBD2,TGTGCCTGGATGCGTCGGGGGACTAGAGGAAGTACTTACAATGAGCAGTTCTTC,CAWMRRGTRGSTYNEQFF
TRBV20-1,few,TRBJ2-1,TRBD2,TGCAGTGCTAGCCTACTAGCGGGGAGAGACAATGAGCAGTTCTTC,CSASLLAGRDNEQFF
TRBV9,-,TRBJ2-5,-,TGTGCCAGCAGCGTAGCATCCGGGCCGCGGGAGACCCAGTACTTC,CASSVASGPRETQYF
TRBV20-1,-,TRBJ2-3,TRBD2,TGCAGTGCTATCCTAGGCGGGGGGCGCACAGATACGCAGTATTTT,CSAILGGGRTDTQYF
TRBV20-1,few,TRBJ2-7,-,TGCAGTGCTAGAAGCTCAGACGGGCACGAGCAGTACTTC,CSARSSDGHEQYF
TRBV20-1,few,TRBJ2-7,-,TGCAGTGCTACACCTACAGGTCCTCCAACCTACGAGCAGTACTTC,CSATPTGPPTYEQYF
TRBV5-1,-,TRBJ2-3,TRBD2,TGCGCCAGCAGCTTACGAAAGACTAGCGGGACAACAGATACGCAGTATTTT,CASSLRKTSGTTDTQYF
TRBV6-1,once,TRBJ2-7,TRBD1,TGTGCCAGCAGTTCACTACAGGGGGCTTGGTACGAGCGGTACTTC,CASSSLQGAWYERYF
TRBV6-1,-,TRBJ1-1,-,TGTGCCAGCACCTTAATATTCACTGAAGCTTTCTTT,CASTLIFTEAFF
TRBV6-6,few,TRBJ1-2,-,TGTGCCAGCAGTTACTACAGGTCGAATGGCTACACCTTC,CASSYYRSNGYTF
TRBV20-1,-,TRBJ2-3,TRBD1,TGCAGTGCTAGGGGGACAGCACAAAGCACAGATACGCAGTATTTT,CSARGTAQSTDTQYF
TRBV20-1,-,TRBJ2-3,-,TGCAGTGCTCGTCGGGGGGCCATAGATACGCAGTATTTT,CSARRGAIDTQYF
TRBV20-1,-,TRBJ2-5,TRBD1,TGCAGTGCTAGAGACAGGACAGGGTTCTGGACCCAGTACTTC,CSARDRTGFWTQYF
TRBV20-1,-,TRBJ2-6,TRBD1,TGCAGTGCCATAGACAGGGCTGGGACCAACGTCCTGACTTTC,CSAIDRAGTNVLTF
TRBV7-2,-,TRBJ2-1,-,TGTGCCAGCAGCTTACACCGACGGGCGGGTGAGCAGTTCTTC,CASSLHRRAGEQFF
TRBV20-1,-,TRBJ2-5,TRBD2,TGCAGTGCTACAGATGAGCTAGCGGGGGGAGAGACCCAGTACTTC,CSATDELAGGETQYF
TRBV20-1,-,TRBJ2-1,TRBD1,TGCGGGGCCCGGCCGAAGGACAGGGGAATATGGGAGCAGTTCTTC,CGARPKDRGIWEQFF
TRBV7-9,-,TRBJ2-1,-,TGTGCCAGCAGCCCCAGTGAGGGGCGAACCTACAATGAGCAGTTCTTC,CASSPSEGRTYNEQFF
TRBV18,few,TRBJ2-6,TRBD1,TGTGCCAGCCGCCAACAGGGGAATACGGCCAACGTCCTGACTTTC,CASRQQGNTANVLTF
TRBV21-1,-,TRBJ2-3,-,TGTGCCAGCAGCTCCGCTGGGCGGCGGCAGGACACAGATACGCAGTATTTT,CASSSAGRRQDTDTQYF
TRBV11-2,-,TRBJ2-3,TRBD2,TGTGCCAGCAGCACTACTAGCGGGGGGGATACGCAGTATTTT,CASSTTSGGDTQYF
TRBV20-1,-,TRBJ2-1,-,TGCAGTGCTAGAGGGCAGGGGTACTTCAATGAGCAGTTCTTC,CSARGQGYFNEQFF
TRBV29-1,-,TRBJ1-5,-,TGCAGCGTTAGTACCGGGGGCCGCCAGCCCCAGCATTTT,CSVSTGGRQPQHF
TRBV20-1,-,TRBJ2-5,-,TGCAGTGCTACCCTCGAGGGGATTAGGGAGACCCAGTACTTC,CSATLEGIRETQYF
TRBV4-2,-,TRBJ2-4,-,TGTGCCAGCAGCCAAGATGGACAGCCAGAAAACATTCAGTACTTC,CASSQDGQPENIQYF
TRBV3-1,-,TRBJ2-5,-,TGTGCCAGCAGCCAAGAATGGGGGCGGGAGACCCAGTACTTC,CASSQEWGRETQYF
TRBV7-2,-,TRBJ2-5,-,TGTGCCAGCAATAGGGGGGCTTGGGGAGAGACCCAGTACTTC,CASNRGAWGETQYF
TRBV7-2,few,TRBJ2-1,-,TGTGCCAGCAGCCCCGGGGGCCAGCGGGGACACAATGAGCAGTTCTTC,CASSPGGQRGHNEQFF
TRBV4-1,-,TRBJ2-1,-,TGCGCCAGCAGCGCTTCGGGACGTAACAATAAGCAGTTCTTC,CASSASGRNNKQFF
TRBV29-1,-,TRBJ2-2,-,TGCAGCGTTGAAGACGGGGAGCTGTTTTTT,CSVEDGELFF
TRBV20-1,-,TRBJ2-5,-,TGCAGTGCTAGACTCCCGGTGGGGCGGCAAGAGACCCAGTACTTC,CSARLPVGRQETQYF
TRBV14,-,TRBJ1-2,-,TGTGCCAGCCGTAACCCAACAGAAAACTATGGCTACACCTTC,CASRNPTENYGYTF
TRBV3-1,-,TRBJ2-3,TRBD2,TGTGCCAGCAGCCCGCCGGGGGGGGCCATCACAGATACGCAGTATTTT,CASSPPGGAITDTQYF
TRBV2,-,TRBJ1-6,-,TGTGCCAGCAGTGACGGCAGGGCCTATAATTCACCCCTCCACTTT,CASSDGRAYNSPLHF
TRBV12-3/TRBV12-4,-,TRBJ1-2,TRBD1,TGTGCCAGCAGTTTTTCTCAGTCGGGTCAGGGGGGTGGCTACACCTTC,CASSFSQSGQGGGYTF
TRBV20-1,-,TRBJ2-7,TRBD1,TGCAGTGCTAGGGGACAGCAAAATTACGAGCAGTACTTC,CSARGQQNYEQYF